What follows describes a single T cell receptor beta chain. The data originate from a study of cytomegalovirus exposure and HLA in healthy donors. This CDR3 is built from 13 residues. Germline CDR1 reads SGHDN; CDR2 reads FVKESK. Losses at the gene ends were 4 bases for V and 3 bases for J; bases not matched to a gene: 2. 13 Jbeta primers and 60 Vbeta primers were used for the PCR. Generated by immunoSEQ multiplex PCR, the TCRdb table keeps only in-frame clones and is missing some. The table records approximately 170,000 clones, around 83% of them present only once. The chain links TRBV14 to TRBJ2-7; 8 nucleotides align to TRBD1. The source of this sequence is a man aged 45-65 years in good health and CMV-seropositive. The specimen sequenced was PBMCs. CDR3: CASSRDRGYEQYF. CDR3 nucleotide sequence: TGTGCCAGCAGCCGAGACAGGGGCTACGAGCAGTACTTC.